These 30 T cell receptor beta chains share one sample of origin, sequenced in a study of blood T cell repertoires in COVID-19. Produced via immunoSEQ multiplex PCR; TCRdb's table is partial and in-frame only. The table records over 100,000 clones, approximately 85% of them present only once. Source material: peripheral blood. The receptors were gathered from a man aged 40-49 years with acute or convalescent COVID-19.

V usage is TRBV5-1 and J usage is TRBJ2-1; possible D gene TRBD1, 6 bases. V was cut by 4 bases and J by 3 bases, with 14 bases left in between. There are 15 residues in the CDR3. Germline V gene lookup returns CDR1 SGHRS and CDR2 YFSETQ. The CDR3 coding sequence is TGCGCCAGCAGCCATAGTGAGGGGGACTACAATGAGCAGTTCTTC. Residues: CASSHSEGDYNEQFF.

The table lists this clone with a few counts. V usage is TRBV16 and J usage is TRBJ2-1; TRBD1 might be the D (6 bases). V lost 0 bases and J lost 7, with 10 bases in between. The CDR3 totals 14 residues. Germline V CDR1 and CDR2: KGHSY, FQNENV. The CDR3, as DNA: TGTGCCAGCAGCCAATCTTGGGGGACAAATGAGCAGTTCTTC. Its translation is CASSQSWGTNEQFF.

There are a few counts of this clone. The chain uses TRBV6-5 and TRBJ1-2, with 7 bases that match TRBD1. Trimming cost V 5 bases and J 4 bases; bases outside gene matches: 10. The CDR3 spans 15 residues. Germline CDR1 reads MNHEY; CDR2 reads SVGAGI. The CDR3 region has the DNA TGTGCCAGCAGTCCCCGGGCAGGGGGTCCCTATGGCTACACCTTC. This gives the protein CASSPRAGGPYGYTF.

This rearrangement joins TRBV5-6 to TRBJ2-3, with 7 positions matching TRBD2. Germline-derived CDR1 and CDR2 are SGHDT and YYEEEE. The CDR3 contains 14 residues. The V and J ends lost 0 bases and 4 bases, in that order; junction bases with no gene match: 2. CDR3 residues: CASSLGLAPDTQYF. In nucleotides, the CDR3 is TGTGCCAGCAGCTTGGGACTAGCCCCAGATACGCAGTATTTT.

This clone was seen only a few times. The same CDR3 also results from other DNA sequences found in this sample. The rearrangement links TRBV4-1 to TRBJ2-3, with TRBD2 identical over 8 bases. V trimming: 4 bases; J trimming: 0 bases; junction bases outside the gene matches: 3. The germline V gene encodes CDR1 MGHRA and CDR2 YSYEKL. The length of the CDR3 is 15 residues. CDR3 protein: CASSPLAGSTDTQYF. The CDR3 DNA is TGCGCCAGCAGCCCCCTAGCGGGCAGCACAGATACGCAGTATTTT.

This clone came up once. The chain recombines TRBV6-5 with TRBJ2-2; a weak D match, TRBD2 (5 bases). The CDR3 runs to 14 residues. Germline V gene sequence: CDR1 MNHEY, CDR2 SVGAGI. Trimming cost V 0 bases and J 6 bases, with 8 bases left between them. The CDR3, as DNA: TGTGCCAGCAGTTACTCAGGGAGAGCCGGGGAGCTGTTTTTT. Translating gives CASSYSGRAGELFF.

V is TRBV6-5 and J is TRBJ1-1; D possibly corresponds to TRBD1 (5 bases). Germline V gene lookup returns CDR1 MNHEY and CDR2 SVGAGI. This CDR3 comprises 13 residues. Between the trimmed V and J ends, which lost 4 bases and 1 base, there was a span of 7 bases. CDR3 region: CASSSQENTEAFF. The DNA of the CDR3 is TGTGCCAGCAGTTCACAGGAGAACACTGAAGCTTTCTTT.

This rearrangement joins TRBV7-2 to TRBJ2-2; a possible D gene is TRBD2 (5 bases). With 4 bases removed from V and 7 bases from J, the gap between germline ends came to 13 bases. Germline V gene sequence: CDR1 SGHTA, CDR2 FQGNSA. The CDR3 loop spans 14 amino acids. CDR3 nucleotides: TGTGCCAGCAGCTCTAGCCGTTCTAGCGGGGAGCTGTTTTTT. This encodes CASSSSRSSGELFF.

The chain has TRBV19 and TRBJ2-7, with 7 bases identical to TRBD1. Germline CDR1 reads LNHDA; CDR2 reads SQIVND (reference sequence). Trimming removed 4 bases from V and 3 bases from J; junction bases left unmatched: 3. The CDR3 length is 13 residues. The CDR3 protein is CASSTGQFYEQYF. DNA of the CDR3: TGTGCCAGTAGTACGGGACAGTTCTACGAGCAGTACTTC.

Of note for this clone: At one end, the junction sequence differs from germline, possibly due to a read error. V usage is TRBV6-1 and J usage is TRBJ2-7; 10 positions match TRBD1. CDR1 and CDR2 from the germline V gene are MNHNS and SASEGT. This CDR3 contains 17 residues. CDR3 loop: CASSKATQGTGAYEQYF. The CDR3 coding sequence is TGTGCCAGCAGTAAAGCCACCCAAGGGACAGGGGCCTACGAGCAGTACTTC.

Only a few counts were recorded for this clone. This chain joins TRBV6-1 and TRBJ1-5, with D uncertain. The ends were cut back, 1 base at V and 0 bases at J, with 7 bases in the middle. Germline V gene sequence: CDR1 MNHNS, CDR2 SASEGT. The CDR3 sequence is 15 residues long. CDR3 in DNA: TGTGCCAGCAGTGAAGTGAGCGGTAGCAATCAGCCCCAGCATTTT. Encoded protein: CASSEVSGSNQPQHF.

The V call is TRBV7-3, the J call TRBJ2-3; 7 bases map to TRBD2. The CDR3 is made up of 17 amino acids. V was pared by 4 bases and J by 4 bases, with 14 bases of the junction left unmatched. Germline assignment: CDR1 SGHTA and CDR2 FQGTGA. CDR3 in DNA: TGTGCCAGCAGCTCCCTAGCTATAGCGGGCGTGCCAGATACGCAGTATTTT. Translating gives CASSSLAIAGVPDTQYF.

This sequence joins TRBV13 and TRBJ2-1; 8 positions agree with TRBD1. Looked up from germline, CDR1 is PRHDT and CDR2 is FYEKMQ (reference sequence). V trimming: 0 bases; J trimming: 4 bases; junction bases outside the gene matches: 2. This CDR3 has 15 residues. The CDR3 coding sequence is TGTGCCAGCAGCTTAGGGTGGGACAGGTACAATGAGCAGTTCTTC. It is translated as CASSLGWDRYNEQFF.

The V call is TRBV5-1, the J call TRBJ1-1, with no clear D. V dropped 4 bases and J dropped 2 bases, with 15 bases sitting between them. Germline loops: CDR1 SGHRS, CDR2 YFSETQ. The CDR3 runs 15 residues. Written as DNA, the CDR3 is TGCGCCAGCAGCCCAGGTGGAGGCACCAACACTGAAGCTTTCTTT. Protein: CASSPGGGTNTEAFF.

V is TRBV6-5 and J is TRBJ2-7; 10 bases match TRBD2. Trimming cost V 7 bases and J 3 bases; bases outside gene matches: 6. The germline V gene encodes CDR1 MNHEY and CDR2 SVGAGI. This CDR3 comprises 14 residues. The CDR3 loop reads CASTIAGGLYEQYF. For the CDR3, the DNA is TGTGCCAGCACCATAGCGGGGGGACTCTACGAGCAGTACTTC.

The chain is built from TRBV19 and TRBJ2-7; D possibly corresponds to TRBD2 (5 bases). The CDR3 length is 14 residues. Germline values: CDR1 LNHDA, CDR2 SQIVND (reference sequence). V was pared by 4 bases and J by 2 bases, with 12 bases between. CDR3 coding DNA: TGTGCCAGTAGTAGCCCCTTCGGGGCCTACGAGCAGTACTTC. Translated, it gives CASSSPFGAYEQYF.

The chain employs TRBV7-9 and TRBJ2-1, with 8 bases that match TRBD2. Germline lookup yields CDR1 SEHNR and CDR2 FQNEAQ (reference sequence). J was trimmed by 4 bases and V by 1 base; bases with no gene match: 3. The CDR3 has 15 amino acids. CDR3 nucleotides: TGTGCCAGCAGCTTAGGGACTAGCCTATACAATGAGCAGTTCTTC. It translates to CASSLGTSLYNEQFF.

In its sample, this clone was seen a few times. The V and J genes are TRBV4-3 and TRBJ2-1; 11 bases are shared with TRBD2. Trimming removed 0 bases from V and 7 bases from J; junction bases left unmatched: 8. The V gene's germline CDR1 is LGHNA and CDR2 YSLEER. This CDR3 is 17 amino acids long. The CDR3 loop is CASSQDSGGVGDNEQFF. CDR3 nucleotides: TGCGCCAGCAGCCAAGATAGCGGGGGGGTTGGTGATAATGAGCAGTTCTTC.

This rearrangement joins TRBV6-6 to TRBJ1-5; TRBD1 is a possible D gene (6 bases). With 8 bases removed from V and 4 bases from J, the gap between germline ends came to 12 bases. Germline-derived CDR1 and CDR2 are MNHNY and SVGAGI (reference sequence). The CDR3 sequence is 13 residues long. The CDR3 DNA reads TGTGCCAGCGGCCCAGGGGCAAATCAGCCCCAGCATTTT. This translates into CASGPGANQPQHF.

This chain links TRBV28 with TRBJ2-2; D uncertain. The CDR3 sequence is 17 residues long. V was pared by 1 base and J by 0 bases, with 12 bases between. Germline-derived CDR1 and CDR2 are MDHEN and SYDVKM. CDR3 in DNA: TGTGCCAGCAGTTTATTAGGAGTTACCGCGAACACCGGGGAGCTGTTTTTT. As protein: CASSLLGVTANTGELFF.

The chain carries TRBV4-2 and TRBJ1-1; no firm D call. Germline CDR1 and CDR2: LGHNA and YNFKEQ. The ends were cut back, 0 bases at V and 4 bases at J, with 12 bases in the middle. CDR3 length: 15 residues. CDR3: CASSQDLGTGTEAFF. DNA of the CDR3: TGTGCCAGCAGCCAAGATCTCGGAACGGGCACTGAAGCTTTCTTT.

Only a few counts were recorded for this clone. V is TRBV18 and J is TRBJ1-5; TRBD1 matches 8 bases. Germline V lookup: CDR1 KGHSH, CDR2 LQKENI. J was trimmed by 2 bases and V by 4 bases; bases with no gene match: 7. CDR3 length equals 16 residues. CDR3 sequence: CASSLAGQGRNQPQHF. The CDR3 DNA sequence: TGTGCCAGCTCACTAGCCGGACAGGGCCGCAATCAGCCCCAGCATTTT.

A few counts support this clone. The chain recombines TRBV7-5 with TRBJ1-5. TRBV7-5 is tagged as a pseudogene. CDR3 length: 12 amino acids. CDR3 protein: CARSPSGQPQHF. The CDR3, as DNA: TGTGCCAGAAGTCCGAGCGGTCAGCCCCAGCATTTT.

This sequence joins TRBV5-6 and TRBJ2-3; 10 nucleotides align to TRBD2. CDR1 and CDR2 from the germline V gene are SGHDT and YYEEEE. The CDR3 has 17 amino acids. After removal of 4 bases from V and 3 bases from J, the junction contained 11 bases not matched to a gene. The CDR3 reads CASSTPLERGGTDTQYF. CDR3 in DNA: TGTGCCAGCAGCACCCCACTCGAGCGGGGGGGAACAGATACGCAGTATTTT.

This clone showed up just once. The rearrangement joins TRBV7-6 to TRBJ1-6, with 9 bases that match TRBD1. This CDR3 spans 15 amino acids. V gave up 9 bases and J gave up 3 bases; unmatched junction bases: 6. The germline V gene encodes CDR1 SGHVS and CDR2 FNYEAQ. The CDR3 sequence is CARQWDRDYNSPLHF. The CDR3 DNA reads as TGTGCCAGACAATGGGACAGGGACTATAATTCACCCCTCCACTTT.

To note about this clone: Other DNA sequences in this sample translate to the same CDR3. The J gene is TRBJ2-1, the V gene TRBV5-1, with D hard to call. This CDR3 contains 12 residues. Germline CDR1 is SGHRS and CDR2 is YFSETQ. The V end was cut by 0 bases, the J end by 7 bases, with 5 bases between. CDR3 DNA: TGCGCCAGCAGCTTGGGCCTAAATGAGCAGTTCTTC. This sequence encodes CASSLGLNEQFF.

This rearrangement joins TRBV6-6 to TRBJ2-5, with D perhaps matching TRBD2 (5 bases). The CDR3 is made up of 14 amino acids. Germline CDR1 is MNHNY and CDR2 is SVGAGI (reference sequence). V was cut by 0 bases and J by 5 bases, with 10 bases left in between. Here the CDR3 DNA reads TGTGCCAGCAGTTACTCGCGGGTTCTGGAGACCCAGTACTTC. Residues: CASSYSRVLETQYF.

This chain uses TRBV2 with TRBJ2-3, with D possibly TRBD2 on 5 matching bases. Germline V CDR1 and CDR2: SNHLY, FYNNEI. This CDR3 is built from 13 residues. Trimming took 8 bases from V and 6 from J, leaving 15 bases between them. The CDR3 DNA reads as TGTGCCAGCGCAACGCAGCTAGCCGATACGCAGTATTTT. This sequence encodes CASATQLADTQYF.

This rearrangement joins TRBV2 to TRBJ2-1; 9 bases are a match to TRBD1. Trimming removed 6 bases from V and 4 bases from J; junction bases left unmatched: 4. This CDR3 spans 14 amino acids. Germline loops: CDR1 SNHLY, CDR2 FYNNEI. CDR3 coding DNA: TGTGCCAGCAGCCCCGGGACAGGGTACAATGAGCAGTTCTTC. Protein: CASSPGTGYNEQFF.

This clone was observed a few times. The J gene is TRBJ2-7, the V gene TRBV28; TRBD2 is a possible D gene (7 bases). This CDR3 spans 14 amino acids. Germline V gene lookup returns CDR1 MDHEN and CDR2 SYDVKM. V shed 0 bases and J shed 9 bases, with 15 bases lying between them. CDR3 amino acids: CASSLWRGGAGQYF. CDR3 DNA: TGTGCCAGCAGTTTATGGAGGGGGGGCGCTGGGCAGTACTTC. The variable domain in full, with the rest retrieved from reference TRBV28 and TRBJ2-7, is DVKVTQSSRYLVKRTGEKVFLECVQDMDHENMFWYRQDPGLGLRLIYFSYDVKMKEKGDIPEGYSVSREKKERFSLILESASTNQTSMYLCASSLWRGGAGQYFGPGTRLTVT.